The sequence of this T cell receptor (beta chain) was determined in a study of T cell repertoires in cytomegalovirus infection. Overall study context: Indications came from public TCR beta signatures; they pointed to CMV infection and to a matching HLA type.

With regard to this clonotype: Its antigen remains unidentified. A much bigger clone sits one base away, suggesting this may be a read error.

One entry per CDR3 protein results from TCRdb running MiXCR on the reads. The repertoire holds about 260,000 distinct CDR3 sequences, with approximately 15% as singletons. CDR1 is SGHVS, CDR2 FNYEAQ, per germline. This CDR3 has 14 residues. General study points: CMV-specific TCR beta clonotypes restricted by HLA-C dominated the ex vivo response.

What was sequenced was PBMCs. This TCR was recovered from a human donor in good health (CMV status not recorded). Some clones in this sample may be carry-over from other donors' samples. This chain links TRBV7-6 with TRBJ1-4, with D hard to call. This chain's CDR3 is CASSPGSGREKLSF. As DNA, the CDR3 is TGTGCCAGCAGCCCTGGGTCAGGAAGGGAAAAACTGTCTTTT.